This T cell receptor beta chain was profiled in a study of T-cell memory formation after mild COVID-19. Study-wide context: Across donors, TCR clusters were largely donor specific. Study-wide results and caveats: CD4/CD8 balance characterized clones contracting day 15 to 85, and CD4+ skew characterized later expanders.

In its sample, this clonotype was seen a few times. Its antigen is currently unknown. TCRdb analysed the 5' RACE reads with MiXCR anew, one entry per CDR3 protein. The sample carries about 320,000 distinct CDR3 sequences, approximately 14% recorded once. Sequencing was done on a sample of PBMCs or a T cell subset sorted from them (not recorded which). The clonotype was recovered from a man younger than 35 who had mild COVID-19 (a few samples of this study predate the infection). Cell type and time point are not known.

CDR3 coding DNA: TGTGCCAGCAGTGACTCTCTAGTTGGGCTGAACACCGGGGAGCTGTTTTTT. The encoded protein is CASSDSLVGLNTGELFF. This chain links TRBV6-4 with TRBJ2-2, with D unresolved. V gave up 0 bases and J gave up 1 base, with 12 bases separating them. The CDR3 covers 17 residues. The germline V gene encodes CDR1 MRHNA and CDR2 SNTAGT.